This T cell receptor beta chain was found in a study of naive and memory T cell subsets. Amplification of ligated cDNA took four PCR rounds with SP2 and nested alpha and beta constant primers. TCRdb independently ran MiXCR on the 5' RACE reads; one entry per CDR3 protein. The table records roughly 56,000 distinct CDR3 sequences, 5.5% to 8.5% of them present only once. With V trimmed by 4 bases and J by 0 bases, 2 bases remained unmatched. The germline V gene encodes CDR1 SEHNR and CDR2 FQNEAQ (reference sequence). This CDR3 region has 14 residues. TCR cDNA received a 3' ligated oligonucleotide that carried a UMI.

The clonotype was recovered from a male donor in good health. The chain has TRBV7-9 and TRBJ2-5; 7 nucleotides line up with TRBD1. Written as DNA, the CDR3 is TGTGCCAGCAGCTCGACAGGGTACCAAGAGACCCAGTACTTC. Protein product: CASSSTGYQETQYF. Full variable domain (missing parts from reference TRBV7-9 and TRBJ2-5): DTGVSQNPRHKITKRGQNVTFRCDPISEHNRLYWYRQTLGQGPEFLTYFQNEAQLEKSRLLSDRFSAERPKGSFSTLEIQRTEQGDSAMYLCASSSTGYQETQYFGPGTRLLVL.